This TCR beta chain was captured by sequencing in a study of OX40 agonist ivuxolimab in advanced cancers. On the study more broadly: People who had prior anti-PD-1, anti-PD-L1 or anti-CTLA-4 therapy could take part, and about 37% had some.

The germline gives CDR1 SGDLS, CDR2 YYNGEE. The CDR3 has 16 amino acids. The V end was cut by 4 bases, the J end by 4 bases, with 20 bases between. Study results and caveats: Both blood CD4+ and CD8+ T cells showed clonal growth by week 6 at 0.1 to 3.0 mg/kg.

The repertoire was sequenced with immunoSEQ multiplex PCR; TCRdb's copy has only in-frame clones and lacks some. The table has around 28,000 clones, roughly 87% seen once; the top ten hold about 16%. For this clone: What it binds is unknown.

This specimen was CD4+ or CD8+ T cells sorted from blood, taken in a trial of the OX40 agonist ivuxolimab. The receptor was isolated from an adult with an advanced solid tumor such as melanoma, head and neck, liver or kidney cancer. The chain links TRBV9 to TRBJ2-5; possibly TRBD1 for D (6 bases). DNA of the CDR3: TGTGCCAGCAGCCTCTCCGGGACACCCTCCAGAGAGACCCAGTACTTC. Encoded protein: CASSLSGTPSRETQYF.